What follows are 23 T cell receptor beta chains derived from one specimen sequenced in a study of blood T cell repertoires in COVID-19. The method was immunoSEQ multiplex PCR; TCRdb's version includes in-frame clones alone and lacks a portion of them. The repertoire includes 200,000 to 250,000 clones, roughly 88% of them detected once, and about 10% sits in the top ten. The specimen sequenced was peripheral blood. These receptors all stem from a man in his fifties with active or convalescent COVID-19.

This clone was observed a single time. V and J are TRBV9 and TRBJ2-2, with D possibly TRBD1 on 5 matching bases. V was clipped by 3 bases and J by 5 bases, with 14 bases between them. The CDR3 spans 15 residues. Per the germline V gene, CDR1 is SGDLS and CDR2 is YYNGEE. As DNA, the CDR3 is TGTGCCAGCAGCGCTCCCGACAGTACTACCGGGGAGCTGTTTTTT. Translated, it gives CASSAPDSTTGELFF.

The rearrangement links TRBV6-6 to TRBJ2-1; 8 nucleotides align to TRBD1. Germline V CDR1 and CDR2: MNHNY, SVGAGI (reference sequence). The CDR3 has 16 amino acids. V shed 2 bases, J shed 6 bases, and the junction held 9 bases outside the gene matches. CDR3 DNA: TGTGCCAGCAGTTACGGTTTTTTGGGACAGGCCAATGAGCAGTTCTTC. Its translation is CASSYGFLGQANEQFF.

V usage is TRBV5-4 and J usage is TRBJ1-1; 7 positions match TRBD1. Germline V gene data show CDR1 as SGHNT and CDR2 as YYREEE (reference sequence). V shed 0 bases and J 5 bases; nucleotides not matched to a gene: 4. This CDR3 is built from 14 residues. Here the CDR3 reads CASSLGRGRTEAFF. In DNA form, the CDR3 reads TGTGCCAGCAGCTTGGGAAGGGGGCGAACTGAAGCTTTCTTT.

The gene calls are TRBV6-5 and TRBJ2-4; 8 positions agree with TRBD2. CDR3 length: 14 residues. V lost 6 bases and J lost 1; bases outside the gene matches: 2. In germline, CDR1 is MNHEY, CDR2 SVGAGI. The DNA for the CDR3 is TGTGCCAGCAGATCTAGCGGGGCCAAAAACATTCAGTACTTC. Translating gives CASRSSGAKNIQYF.

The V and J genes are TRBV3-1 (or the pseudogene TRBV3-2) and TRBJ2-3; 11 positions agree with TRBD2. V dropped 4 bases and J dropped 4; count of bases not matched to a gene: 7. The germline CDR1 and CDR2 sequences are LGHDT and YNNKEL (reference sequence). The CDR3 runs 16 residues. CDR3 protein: CASSPSGLAVSDTQYF. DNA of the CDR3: TGTGCCAGCAGCCCGTCGGGACTAGCGGTGTCAGATACGCAGTATTTT.

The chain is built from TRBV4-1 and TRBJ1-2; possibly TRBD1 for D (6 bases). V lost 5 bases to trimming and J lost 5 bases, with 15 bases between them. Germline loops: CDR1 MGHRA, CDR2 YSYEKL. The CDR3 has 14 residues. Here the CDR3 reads CASSGGGTTYGYTF. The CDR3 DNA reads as TGCGCCAGCAGCGGGGGCGGAACAACTTATGGCTACACCTTC.

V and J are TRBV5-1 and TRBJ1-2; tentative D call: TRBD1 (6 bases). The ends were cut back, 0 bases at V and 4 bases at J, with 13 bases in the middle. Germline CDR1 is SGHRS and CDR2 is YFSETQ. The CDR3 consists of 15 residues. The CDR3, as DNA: TGCGCCAGCAGCTTGGCCGCACAGGGAACCTATGGCTACACCTTC. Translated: CASSLAAQGTYGYTF.

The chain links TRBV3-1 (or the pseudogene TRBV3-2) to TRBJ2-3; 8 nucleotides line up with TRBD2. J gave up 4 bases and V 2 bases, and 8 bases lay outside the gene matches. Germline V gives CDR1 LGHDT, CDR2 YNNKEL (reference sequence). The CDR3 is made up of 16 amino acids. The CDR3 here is CASSQSQREFADTQYF. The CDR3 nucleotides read TGTGCCAGCAGCCAATCCCAGCGGGAGTTCGCAGATACGCAGTATTTT.

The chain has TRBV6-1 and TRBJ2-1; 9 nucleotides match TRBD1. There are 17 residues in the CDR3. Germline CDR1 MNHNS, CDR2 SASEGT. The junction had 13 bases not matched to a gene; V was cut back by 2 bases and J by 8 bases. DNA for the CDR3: TGTGCCAGCAGTGAAATAGGGGGGACAGGGTTCTTGGATGAGCAGTTCTTC. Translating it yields CASSEIGGTGFLDEQFF.

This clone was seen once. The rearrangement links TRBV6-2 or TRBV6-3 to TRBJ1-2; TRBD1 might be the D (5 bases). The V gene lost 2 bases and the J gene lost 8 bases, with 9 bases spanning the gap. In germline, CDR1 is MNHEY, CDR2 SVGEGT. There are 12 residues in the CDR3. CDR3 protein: CASSYGREGYTF. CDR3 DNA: TGTGCCAGCAGTTACGGCAGGGAAGGCTACACCTTC.

CDR3 amino acids: CATQTGGNTEAFF. CDR3 nucleotide sequence: TGTGCCACTCAAACAGGGGGCAACACTGAAGCTTTCTTT. The chain couples TRBV19 to TRBJ1-1, with 9 bases aligning to TRBD1. The CDR3 covers 13 residues. The junction had 5 bases not matched to a gene; V was cut back by 10 bases and J by 2 bases. CDR1 and CDR2 from the germline V gene are LNHDA and SQIVND (reference sequence). Supplemented by reference TRBV19 and TRBJ1-1, the full variable domain reads DGGITQSPKYLFRKEGQNVTLSCEQNLNHDAMYWYRQDPGQGLRLIYYSQIVNDFQKGDIAEGYSVSREKKESFPLTVTSAQKNPTAFYLCATQTGGNTEAFFGQGTRLTVV.

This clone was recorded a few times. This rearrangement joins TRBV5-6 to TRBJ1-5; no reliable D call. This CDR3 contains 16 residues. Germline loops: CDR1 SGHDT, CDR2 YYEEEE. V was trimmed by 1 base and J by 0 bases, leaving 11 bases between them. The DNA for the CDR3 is TGTGCCAGCAGCTTGTTTGGCGGGCGTAGCAATCAGCCCCAGCATTTT. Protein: CASSLFGGRSNQPQHF.

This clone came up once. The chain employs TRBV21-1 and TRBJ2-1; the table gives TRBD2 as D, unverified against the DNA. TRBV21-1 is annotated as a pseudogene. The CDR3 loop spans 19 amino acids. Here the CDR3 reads CASSKGPGTSGGSYNEQFF. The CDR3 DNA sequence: TGTGCCAGCAGCAAAGGTCCCGGGACTAGCGGGGGGTCCTACAATGAGCAGTTCTTC.

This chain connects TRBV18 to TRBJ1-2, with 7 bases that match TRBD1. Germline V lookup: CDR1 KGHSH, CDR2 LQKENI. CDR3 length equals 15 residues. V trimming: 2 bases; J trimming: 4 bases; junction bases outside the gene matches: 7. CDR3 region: CASSPDEGAGYGYTF. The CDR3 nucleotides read TGTGCCAGCTCACCAGATGAGGGGGCCGGCTATGGCTACACCTTC. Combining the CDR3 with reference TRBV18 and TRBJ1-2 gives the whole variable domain NAGVMQNPRHLVRRRGQEARLRCSPMKGHSHVYWYRQLPEEGLKFMVYLQKENIIDESGMPKERFSAEFPKEGPSILRIQQVVRGDSAAYFCASSPDEGAGYGYTFGSGTRLTVV.

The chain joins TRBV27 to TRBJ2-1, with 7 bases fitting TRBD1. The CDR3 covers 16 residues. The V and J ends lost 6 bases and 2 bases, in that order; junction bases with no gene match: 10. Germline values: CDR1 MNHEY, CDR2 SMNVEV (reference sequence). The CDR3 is CASRMTGHGTYNEQFF. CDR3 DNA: TGTGCCAGCAGGATGACAGGGCACGGCACCTACAATGAGCAGTTCTTC.

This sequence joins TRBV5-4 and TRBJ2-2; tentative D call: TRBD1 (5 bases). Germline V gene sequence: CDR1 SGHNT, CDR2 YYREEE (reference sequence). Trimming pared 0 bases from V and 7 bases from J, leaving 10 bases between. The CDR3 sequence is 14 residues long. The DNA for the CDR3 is TGTGCCAGCAGCTTGGCCTCAGGGCGCGGGGAGCTGTTTTTT. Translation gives CASSLASGRGELFF.

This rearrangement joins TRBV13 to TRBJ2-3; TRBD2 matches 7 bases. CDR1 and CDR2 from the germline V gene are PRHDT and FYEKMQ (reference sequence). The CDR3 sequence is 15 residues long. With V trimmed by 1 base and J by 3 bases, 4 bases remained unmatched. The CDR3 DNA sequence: TGTGCCAGCAGCTTAGATTCGGGAGGAACAGATACGCAGTATTTT. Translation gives CASSLDSGGTDTQYF.

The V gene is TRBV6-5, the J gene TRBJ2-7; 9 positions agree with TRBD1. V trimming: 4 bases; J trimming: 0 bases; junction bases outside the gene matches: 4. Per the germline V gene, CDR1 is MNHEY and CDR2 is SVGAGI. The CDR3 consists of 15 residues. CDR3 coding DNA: TGTGCCAGCAGTTCCACAGGGGGCTACTCCTACGAGCAGTACTTC. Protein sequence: CASSSTGGYSYEQYF.

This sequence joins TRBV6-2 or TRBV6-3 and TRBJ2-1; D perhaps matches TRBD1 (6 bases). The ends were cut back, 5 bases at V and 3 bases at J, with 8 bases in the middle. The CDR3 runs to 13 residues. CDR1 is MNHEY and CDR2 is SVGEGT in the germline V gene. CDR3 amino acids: CASSQGIYNEQFF. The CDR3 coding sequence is TGTGCCAGCAGTCAGGGGATCTACAATGAGCAGTTCTTC.

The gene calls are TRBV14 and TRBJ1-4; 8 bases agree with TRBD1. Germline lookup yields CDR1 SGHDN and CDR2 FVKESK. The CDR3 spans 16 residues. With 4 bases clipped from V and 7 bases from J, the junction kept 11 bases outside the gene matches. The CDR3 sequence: CASSRRTGYISEKLFF. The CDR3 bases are TGTGCCAGCAGCCGCCGGACAGGGTATATTAGTGAAAAACTGTTTTTT.

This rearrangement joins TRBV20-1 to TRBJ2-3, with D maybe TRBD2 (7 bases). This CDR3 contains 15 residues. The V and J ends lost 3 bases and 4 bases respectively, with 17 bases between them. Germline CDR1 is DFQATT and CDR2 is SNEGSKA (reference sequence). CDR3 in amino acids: CSASQGTTGADTQYF. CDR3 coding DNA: TGCAGTGCTAGTCAGGGGACTACTGGCGCAGATACGCAGTATTTT.

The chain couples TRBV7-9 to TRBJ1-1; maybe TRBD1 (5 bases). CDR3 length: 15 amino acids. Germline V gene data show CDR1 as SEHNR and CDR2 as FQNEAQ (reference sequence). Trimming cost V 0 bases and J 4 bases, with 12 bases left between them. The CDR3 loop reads CASSLALGEGTEAFF. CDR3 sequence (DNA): TGTGCCAGCAGCTTAGCGTTGGGGGAGGGCACTGAAGCTTTCTTT.

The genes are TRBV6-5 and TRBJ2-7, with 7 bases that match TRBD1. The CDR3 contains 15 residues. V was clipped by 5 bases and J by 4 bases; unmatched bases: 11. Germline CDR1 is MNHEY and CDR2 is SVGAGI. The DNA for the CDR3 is TGTGCCAGCAGTCCCTCAAATCCGGGACAGTACGAGCAGTACGTC. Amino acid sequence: CASSPSNPGQYEQYV.